The subject of this entry is one TCR beta chain. The antigen is undetermined. The QIAseq Immune Repertoire TCR panel built the libraries from around 15 ng of total RNA. In TCRdb, the reads were re-called with MiXCR into one record per CDR3 protein. Of just under 700 distinct CDR3 sequences listed, approximately 7% are singletons. This sample was included in a study of circulating CD8 cells and anti-PD-1 response in melanoma. Four subsets defined by PD-1 and/or TIGIT were sorted from live CD3+CD8+TCRalphabeta+ cells. Trimming at V came to 3 bases and at J to 3 bases, leaving 1 base not matched to a gene. The CDR3 is 14 amino acids. Germline CDR1 is LNHDA and CDR2 is SQIVND (reference sequence). Study-wide points: Generally, no replicate experiments were performed.

The chain links TRBV19 to TRBJ1-1; 10 nucleotides align to TRBD1. This receptor was obtained from a human donor with melanoma. Here the sequenced sample was CD8+ T cells from PBMCs, taken at baseline or after one month of anti-PD-1 therapy (not recorded which). The CDR3 DNA reads TGTGCCAGTAGTATGGGACAGGGGTACACTGAAGCTTTCTTT. Residues: CASSMGQGYTEAFF.